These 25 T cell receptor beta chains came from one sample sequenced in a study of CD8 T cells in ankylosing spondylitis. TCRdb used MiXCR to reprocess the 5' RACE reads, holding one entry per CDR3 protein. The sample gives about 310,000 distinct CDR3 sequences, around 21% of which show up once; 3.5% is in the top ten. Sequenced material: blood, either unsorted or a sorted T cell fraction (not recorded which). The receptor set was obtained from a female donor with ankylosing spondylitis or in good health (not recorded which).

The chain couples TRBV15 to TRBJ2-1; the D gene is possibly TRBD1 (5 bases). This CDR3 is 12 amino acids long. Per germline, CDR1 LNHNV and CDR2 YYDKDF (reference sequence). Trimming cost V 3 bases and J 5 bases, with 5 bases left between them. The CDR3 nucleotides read TGTGCCACCAGCAGGACAGACAATGAGCAGTTCTTC. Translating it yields CATSRTDNEQFF.

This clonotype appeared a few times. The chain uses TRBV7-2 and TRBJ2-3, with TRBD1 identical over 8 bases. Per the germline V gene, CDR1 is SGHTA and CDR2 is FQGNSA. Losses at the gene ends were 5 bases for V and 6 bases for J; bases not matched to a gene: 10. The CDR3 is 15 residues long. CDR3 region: CASSTQGADVDTQYF. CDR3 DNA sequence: TGTGCCAGCAGCACCCAGGGGGCGGATGTGGATACGCAGTATTTT. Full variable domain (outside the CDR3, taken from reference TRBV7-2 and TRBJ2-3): GAGVSQSPSNKVTEKGKDVELRCDPISGHTALYWYRQSLGQGLEFLIYFQGNSAPDKSGLPSDRFSAERTGGSVSTLTIQRTQQEDSAVYLCASSTQGADVDTQYFGPGTRLTVL.

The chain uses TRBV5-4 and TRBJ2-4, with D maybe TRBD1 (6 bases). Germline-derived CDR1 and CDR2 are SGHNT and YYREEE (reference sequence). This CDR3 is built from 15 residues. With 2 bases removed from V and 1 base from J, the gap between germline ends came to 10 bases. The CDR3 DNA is TGTGCCAGCAGCTTTTCAGGGGCGGCCAAAAACATTCAGTACTTC. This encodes CASSFSGAAKNIQYF. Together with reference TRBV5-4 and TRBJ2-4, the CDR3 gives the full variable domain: ETGVTQSPTHLIKTRGQQVTLRCSSQSGHNTVSWYQQALGQGPQFIFQYYREEENGRGNFPPRFSGLQFPNYSSELNVNALELDDSALYLCASSFSGAAKNIQYFGAGTRLSVL.

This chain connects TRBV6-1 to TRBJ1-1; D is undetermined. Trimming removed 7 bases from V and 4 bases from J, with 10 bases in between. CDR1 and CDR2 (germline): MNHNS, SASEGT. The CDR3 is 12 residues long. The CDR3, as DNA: TGTGCCAGCATCATGGTGAGCACTGAAGCTTTCTTT. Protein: CASIMVSTEAFF.

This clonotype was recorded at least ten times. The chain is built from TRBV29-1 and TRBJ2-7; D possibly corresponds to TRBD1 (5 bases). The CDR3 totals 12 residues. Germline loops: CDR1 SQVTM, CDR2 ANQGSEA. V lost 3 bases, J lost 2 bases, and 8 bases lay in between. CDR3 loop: CSVDQGTYEQYF. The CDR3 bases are TGCAGCGTTGATCAGGGCACCTACGAGCAGTACTTC.

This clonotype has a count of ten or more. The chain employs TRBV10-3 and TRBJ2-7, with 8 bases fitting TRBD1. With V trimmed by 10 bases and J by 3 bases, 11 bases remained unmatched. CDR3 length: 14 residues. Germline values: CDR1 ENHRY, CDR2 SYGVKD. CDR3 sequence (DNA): TGTGCCACACGGGACAGGACGATTAACTACGAGCAGTACTTC. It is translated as CATRDRTINYEQYF.

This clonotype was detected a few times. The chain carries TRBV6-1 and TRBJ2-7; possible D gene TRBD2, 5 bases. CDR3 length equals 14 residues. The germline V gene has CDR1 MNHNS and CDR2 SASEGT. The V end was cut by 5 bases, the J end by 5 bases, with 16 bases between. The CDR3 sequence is CASSTGTTWDEQYF. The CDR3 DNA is TGTGCCAGCAGTACGGGAACTACGTGGGACGAGCAGTACTTC.

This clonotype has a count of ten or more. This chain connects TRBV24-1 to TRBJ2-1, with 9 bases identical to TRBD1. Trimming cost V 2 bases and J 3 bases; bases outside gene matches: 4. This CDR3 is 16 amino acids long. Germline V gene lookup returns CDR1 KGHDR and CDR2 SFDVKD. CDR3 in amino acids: CATSDSGTGHYNEQFF. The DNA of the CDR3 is TGTGCCACCAGTGATTCCGGGACAGGGCACTACAATGAGCAGTTCTTC.

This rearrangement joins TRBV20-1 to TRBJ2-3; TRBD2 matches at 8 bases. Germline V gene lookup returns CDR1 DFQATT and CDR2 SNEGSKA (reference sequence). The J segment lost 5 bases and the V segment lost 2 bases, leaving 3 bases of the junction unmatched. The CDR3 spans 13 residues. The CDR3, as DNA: TGCAGTGCTAGATGGAGCGGGAGAGATACGCAGTATTTT. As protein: CSARWSGRDTQYF.

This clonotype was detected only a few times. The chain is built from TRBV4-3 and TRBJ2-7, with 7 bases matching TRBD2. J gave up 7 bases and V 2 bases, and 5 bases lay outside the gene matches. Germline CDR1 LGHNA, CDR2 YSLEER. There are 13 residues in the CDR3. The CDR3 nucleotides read TGCGCCAGCAGCCAACGGACTAGATATGAGCAGTACTTC. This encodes CASSQRTRYEQYF.

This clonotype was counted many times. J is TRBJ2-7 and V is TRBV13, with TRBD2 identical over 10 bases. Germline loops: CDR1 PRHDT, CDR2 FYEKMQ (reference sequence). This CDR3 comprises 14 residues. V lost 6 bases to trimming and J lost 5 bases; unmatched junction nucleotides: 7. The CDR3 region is CASSPGTSDDEQYF. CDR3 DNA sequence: TGTGCCAGCAGTCCCGGGACTAGCGATGACGAGCAGTACTTC. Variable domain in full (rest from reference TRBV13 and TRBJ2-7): AAGVIQSPRHLIKEKRETATLKCYPIPRHDTVYWYQQGPGQDPQFLISFYEKMQSDKGSIPDRFSAQQFSDYHSELNMSSLELGDSALYFCASSPGTSDDEQYFGPGTRLTVT.

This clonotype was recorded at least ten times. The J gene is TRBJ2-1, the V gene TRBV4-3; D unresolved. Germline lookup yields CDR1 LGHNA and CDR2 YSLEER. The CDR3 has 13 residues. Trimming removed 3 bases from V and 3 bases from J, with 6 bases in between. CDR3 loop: CASSQQNYNEQFF. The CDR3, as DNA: TGCGCCAGCAGCCAGCAAAACTACAATGAGCAGTTCTTC.

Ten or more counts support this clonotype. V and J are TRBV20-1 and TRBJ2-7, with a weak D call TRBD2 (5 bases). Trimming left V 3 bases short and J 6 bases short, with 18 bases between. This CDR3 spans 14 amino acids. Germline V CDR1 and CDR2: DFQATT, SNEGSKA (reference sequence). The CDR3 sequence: CSASWRALGSEQYF. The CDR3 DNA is TGCAGTGCTAGTTGGCGGGCCCTCGGCTCCGAGCAGTACTTC.

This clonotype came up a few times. In DNA, the CDR3 is TGTGCCAGCAGTTACTCGCCGGGACATGAAAAACTGTTTTTT. It encodes CASSYSPGHEKLFF. The J gene is TRBJ1-4, the V gene TRBV6-5; a possible D gene is TRBD1 (5 bases). The V end was cut by 0 bases, the J end by 6 bases, with 8 bases between. The germline V gene has CDR1 MNHEY and CDR2 SVGAGI. The CDR3 consists of 14 residues.

CDR3 coding DNA: TGCAGTGCTAGGGGGCGGGACACCGGGGAGCTGTTTTTT. Its protein is CSARGRDTGELFF. The chain recombines TRBV20-1 with TRBJ2-2; D may be TRBD1 or TRBD2 (5 bases each). This CDR3 spans 13 amino acids. The V end was cut by 3 bases, the J end by 3 bases, with 8 bases between. Looked up from germline, CDR1 is DFQATT and CDR2 is SNEGSKA (reference sequence).

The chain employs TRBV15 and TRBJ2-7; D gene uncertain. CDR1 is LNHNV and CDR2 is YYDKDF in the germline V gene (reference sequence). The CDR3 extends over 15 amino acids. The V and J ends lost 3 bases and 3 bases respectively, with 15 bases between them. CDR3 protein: CATSRAYAASYEQYF. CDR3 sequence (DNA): TGTGCCACCAGCAGGGCCTACGCAGCGAGCTACGAGCAGTACTTC.

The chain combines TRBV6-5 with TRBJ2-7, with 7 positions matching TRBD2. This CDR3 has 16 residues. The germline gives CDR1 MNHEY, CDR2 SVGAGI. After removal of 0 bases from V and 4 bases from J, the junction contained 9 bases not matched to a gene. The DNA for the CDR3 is TGTGCCAGCAGTTACTCGAGTGCGGGAGAGGGGTACGAGCAGTACTTC. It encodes CASSYSSAGEGYEQYF.

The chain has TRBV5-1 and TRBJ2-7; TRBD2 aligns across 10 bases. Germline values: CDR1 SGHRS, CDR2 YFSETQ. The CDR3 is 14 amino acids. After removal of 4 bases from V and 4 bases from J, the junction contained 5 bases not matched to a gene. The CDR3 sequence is CASSPGLAAYEQYF. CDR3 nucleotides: TGCGCCAGCAGCCCTGGACTAGCGGCTTACGAGCAGTACTTC.

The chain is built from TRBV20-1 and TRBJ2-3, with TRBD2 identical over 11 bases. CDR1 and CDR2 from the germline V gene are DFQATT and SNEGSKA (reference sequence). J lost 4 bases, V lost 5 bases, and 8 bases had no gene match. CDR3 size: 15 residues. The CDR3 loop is CSAGTSGSGPDTQYF. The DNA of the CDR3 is TGCAGTGCTGGTACTAGCGGGAGTGGGCCAGATACGCAGTATTTT.

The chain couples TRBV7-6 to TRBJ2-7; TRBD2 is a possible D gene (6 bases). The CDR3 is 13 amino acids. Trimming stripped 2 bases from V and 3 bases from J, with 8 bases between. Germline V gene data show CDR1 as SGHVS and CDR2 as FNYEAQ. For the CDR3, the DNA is TGTGCCAGCAGCTTAATGACTAGCTACGAGCAGTACTTC. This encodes CASSLMTSYEQYF.

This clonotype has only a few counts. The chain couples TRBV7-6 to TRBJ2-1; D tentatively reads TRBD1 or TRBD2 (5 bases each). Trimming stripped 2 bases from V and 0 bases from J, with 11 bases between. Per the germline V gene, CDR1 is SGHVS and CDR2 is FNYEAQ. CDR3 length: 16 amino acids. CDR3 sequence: CASSLRGRSSYNEQFF. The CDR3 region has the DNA TGTGCCAGCAGCTTACGGGGACGAAGCTCCTACAATGAGCAGTTCTTC.

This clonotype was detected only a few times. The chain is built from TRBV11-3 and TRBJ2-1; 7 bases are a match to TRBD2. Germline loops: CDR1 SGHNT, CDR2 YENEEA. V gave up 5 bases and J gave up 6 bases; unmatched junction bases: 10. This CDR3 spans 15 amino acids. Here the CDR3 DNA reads TGTGCCAGCAGCGAAGGCCGGACTAGGGGCAATGAGCAGTTCTTC. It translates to CASSEGRTRGNEQFF.

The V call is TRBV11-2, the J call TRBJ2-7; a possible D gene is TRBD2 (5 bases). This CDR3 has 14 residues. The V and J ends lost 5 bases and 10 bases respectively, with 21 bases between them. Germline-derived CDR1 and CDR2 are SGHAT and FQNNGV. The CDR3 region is CASSPYAWRVGQYF. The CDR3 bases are TGTGCCAGCAGCCCTTACGCTTGGCGGGTCGGACAGTACTTC.

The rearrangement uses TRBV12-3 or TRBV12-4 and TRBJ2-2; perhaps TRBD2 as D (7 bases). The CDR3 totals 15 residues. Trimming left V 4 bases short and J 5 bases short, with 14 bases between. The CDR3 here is CASSWGGAGTGELFF. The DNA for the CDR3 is TGTGCCAGCAGTTGGGGGGGGGCTGGGACCGGGGAGCTGTTTTTT.

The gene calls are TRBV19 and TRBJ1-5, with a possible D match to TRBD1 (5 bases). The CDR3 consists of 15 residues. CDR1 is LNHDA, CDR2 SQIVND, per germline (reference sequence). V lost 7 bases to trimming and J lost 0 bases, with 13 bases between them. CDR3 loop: CASTEGRVSNQPQHF. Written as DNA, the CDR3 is TGTGCCAGTACTGAGGGACGGGTTAGCAATCAGCCCCAGCATTTT.